This T cell receptor (beta chain) derives from a study of cytomegalovirus exposure and HLA in healthy donors. The CDR3 runs 14 residues. The V end was cut by 4 bases, the J end by 6 bases, with 15 bases between. CDR1 and CDR2 (germline): LGHNA, YNFKEQ. The PCR ran on 60 Vbeta and 13 Jbeta primers. Clones were read by immunoSEQ multiplex PCR, and TCRdb kept only the in-frame ones, dropping some. The data show approximately 240,000 clones, approximately 84% seen once. The TCR sequence derives from a woman between 40 and 55 years old in good health and CMV-seronegative. Sequencing used PBMCs. The rearrangement joins TRBV4-2 to TRBJ1-1; D gene ambiguous. Here the CDR3 DNA reads TGTGCCAGCAGCCCGGAGAGGGATAACCCTGAAGCTTTCTTT. Encoded protein: CASSPERDNPEAFF.